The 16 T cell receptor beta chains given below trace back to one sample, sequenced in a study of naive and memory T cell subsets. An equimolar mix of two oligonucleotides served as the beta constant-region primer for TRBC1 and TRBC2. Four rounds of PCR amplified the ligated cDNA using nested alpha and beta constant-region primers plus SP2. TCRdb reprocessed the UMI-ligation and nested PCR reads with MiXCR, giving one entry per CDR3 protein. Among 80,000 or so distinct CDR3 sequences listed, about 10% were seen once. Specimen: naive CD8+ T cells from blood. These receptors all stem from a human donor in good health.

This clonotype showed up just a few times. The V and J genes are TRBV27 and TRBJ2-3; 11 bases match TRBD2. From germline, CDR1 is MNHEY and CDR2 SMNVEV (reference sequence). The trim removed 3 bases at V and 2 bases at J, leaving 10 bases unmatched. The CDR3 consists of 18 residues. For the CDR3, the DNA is TGTGCCAGCAGTTTCCCCGGGCTAGCGGGAGGACCCACAGATACGCAGTATTTT. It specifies CASSFPGLAGGPTDTQYF.

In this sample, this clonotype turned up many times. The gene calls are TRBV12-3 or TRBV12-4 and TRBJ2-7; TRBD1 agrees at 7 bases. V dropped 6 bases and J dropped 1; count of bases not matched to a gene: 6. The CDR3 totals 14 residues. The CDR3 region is CASRPGTVSYEQYF. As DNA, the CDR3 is TGTGCCAGCAGGCCCGGGACAGTTTCCTACGAGCAGTACTTC.

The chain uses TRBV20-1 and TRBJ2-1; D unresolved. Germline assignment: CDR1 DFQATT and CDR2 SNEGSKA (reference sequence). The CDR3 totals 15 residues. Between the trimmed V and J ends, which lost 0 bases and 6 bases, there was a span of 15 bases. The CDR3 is CSARDPRRDFNEQFF. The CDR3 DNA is TGCAGTGCTAGAGATCCGCGTCGTGATTTCAATGAGCAGTTCTTC.

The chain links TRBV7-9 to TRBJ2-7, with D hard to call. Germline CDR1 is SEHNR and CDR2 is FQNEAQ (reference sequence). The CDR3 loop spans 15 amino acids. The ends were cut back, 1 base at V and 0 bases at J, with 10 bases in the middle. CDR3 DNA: TGTGCCAGCAGCTTAGTCCGCTACCACTCCTACGAGCAGTACTTC. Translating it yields CASSLVRYHSYEQYF.

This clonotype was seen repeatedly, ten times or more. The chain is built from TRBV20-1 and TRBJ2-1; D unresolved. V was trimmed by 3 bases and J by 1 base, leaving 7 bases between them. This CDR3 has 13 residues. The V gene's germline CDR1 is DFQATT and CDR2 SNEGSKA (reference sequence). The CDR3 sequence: CSASYPSYNEQFF. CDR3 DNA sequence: TGCAGTGCTAGTTACCCGTCCTACAATGAGCAGTTCTTC.

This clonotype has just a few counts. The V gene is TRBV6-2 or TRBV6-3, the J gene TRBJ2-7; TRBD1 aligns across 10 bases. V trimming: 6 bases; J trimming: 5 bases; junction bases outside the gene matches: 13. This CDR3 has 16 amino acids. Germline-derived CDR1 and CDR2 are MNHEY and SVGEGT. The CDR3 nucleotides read TGTGCCAGCAGCTCCGGGACAGGGGTCCCCTTTGACGAGCAGTACTTC. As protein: CASSSGTGVPFDEQYF.

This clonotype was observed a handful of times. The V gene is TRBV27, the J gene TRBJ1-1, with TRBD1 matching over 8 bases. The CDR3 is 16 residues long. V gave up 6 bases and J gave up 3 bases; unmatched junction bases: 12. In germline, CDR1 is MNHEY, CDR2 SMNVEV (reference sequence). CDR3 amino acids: CASRSRQGPSDTEAFF. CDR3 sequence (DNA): TGTGCCAGCAGATCACGACAGGGGCCCTCCGACACTGAAGCTTTCTTT.

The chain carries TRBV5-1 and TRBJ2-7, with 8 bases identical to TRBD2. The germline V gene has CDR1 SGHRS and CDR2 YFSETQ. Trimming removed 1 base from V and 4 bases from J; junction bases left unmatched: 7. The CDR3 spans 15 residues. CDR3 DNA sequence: TGCGCCAGCAGCTTGACAGCGGGAGAATCTTACGAGCAGTACTTC. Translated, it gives CASSLTAGESYEQYF.

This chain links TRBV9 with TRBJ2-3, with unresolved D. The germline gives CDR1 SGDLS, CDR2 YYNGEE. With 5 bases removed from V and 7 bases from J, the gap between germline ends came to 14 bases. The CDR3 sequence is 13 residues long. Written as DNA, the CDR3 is TGTGCCAGCAGTGAGTCATCCGCTAATACGCAGTATTTT. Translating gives CASSESSANTQYF.

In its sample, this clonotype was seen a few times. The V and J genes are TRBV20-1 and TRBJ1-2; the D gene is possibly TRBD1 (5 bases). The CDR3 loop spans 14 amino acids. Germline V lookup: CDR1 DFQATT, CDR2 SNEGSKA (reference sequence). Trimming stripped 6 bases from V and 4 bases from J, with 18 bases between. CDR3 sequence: CSAIQGEKSYGYTF. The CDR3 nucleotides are TGCAGTGCCATACAAGGGGAAAAGAGCTATGGCTACACCTTC.

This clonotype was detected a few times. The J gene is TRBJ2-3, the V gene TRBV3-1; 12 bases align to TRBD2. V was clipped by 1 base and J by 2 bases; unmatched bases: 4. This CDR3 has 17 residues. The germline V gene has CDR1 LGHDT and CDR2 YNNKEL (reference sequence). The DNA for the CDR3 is TGTGCCAGCAGCCAAGGACTAGCGGGAGTGCACACAGATACGCAGTATTTT. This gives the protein CASSQGLAGVHTDTQYF.

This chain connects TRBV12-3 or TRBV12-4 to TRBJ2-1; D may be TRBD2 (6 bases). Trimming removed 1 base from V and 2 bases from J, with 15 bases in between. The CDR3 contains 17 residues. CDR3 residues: CASSLEEGLRPYNEQFF. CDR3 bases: TGTGCCAGCAGTTTAGAGGAGGGGCTGAGACCCTACAATGAGCAGTTCTTC.

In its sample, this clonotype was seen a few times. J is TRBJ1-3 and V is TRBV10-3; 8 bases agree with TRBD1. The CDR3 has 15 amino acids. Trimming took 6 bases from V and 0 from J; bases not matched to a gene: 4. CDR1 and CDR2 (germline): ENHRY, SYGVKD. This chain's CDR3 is CAIRDRDRSGNTIYF. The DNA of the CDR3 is TGTGCCATCAGGGACAGGGACCGCTCTGGAAACACCATATATTTT.

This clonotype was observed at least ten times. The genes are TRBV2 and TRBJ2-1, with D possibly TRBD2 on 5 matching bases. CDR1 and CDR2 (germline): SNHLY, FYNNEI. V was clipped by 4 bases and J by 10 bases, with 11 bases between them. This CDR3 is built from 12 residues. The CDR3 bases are TGTGCCAGCAGTGGGTATAGCGAAGAGCAGTTCTTC. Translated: CASSGYSEEQFF.

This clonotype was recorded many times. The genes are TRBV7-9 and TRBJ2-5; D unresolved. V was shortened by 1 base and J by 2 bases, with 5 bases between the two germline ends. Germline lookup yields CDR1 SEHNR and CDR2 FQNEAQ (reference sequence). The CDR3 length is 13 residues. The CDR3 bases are TGTGCCAGCAGCTTAGGCCTACAAGAGACCCAGTACTTC. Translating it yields CASSLGLQETQYF. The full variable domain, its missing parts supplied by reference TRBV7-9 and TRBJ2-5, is DTGVSQNPRHKITKRGQNVTFRCDPISEHNRLYWYRQTLGQGPEFLTYFQNEAQLEKSRLLSDRFSAERPKGSFSTLEIQRTEQGDSAMYLCASSLGLQETQYFGPGTRLLVL.

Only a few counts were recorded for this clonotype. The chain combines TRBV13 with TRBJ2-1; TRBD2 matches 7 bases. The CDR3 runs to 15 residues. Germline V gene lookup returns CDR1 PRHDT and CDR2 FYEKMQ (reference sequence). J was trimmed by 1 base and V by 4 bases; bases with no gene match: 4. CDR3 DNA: TGTGCCAGCAGCTGGGGACTAAAGTCCTACAATGAGCAGTTCTTC. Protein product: CASSWGLKSYNEQFF.